This passage covers 24 T cell receptor beta chains from one sample sequenced in a study of Graves' ophthalmopathy and Graves' hyperthyroidism. Amplified TCR beta CDR3 regions were obtained using RNA transcripts as template. RT-PCR was first run with HTBI primers, then multiplex PCR in a second round. One entry per CDR3 protein results from TCRdb running MiXCR on the multiplex PCR reads. Of hundreds of thousands of distinct CDR3 sequences listed, about two fifths are singletons. The sequenced sample consisted of peripheral blood. The receptors come from an adult man with Graves' ophthalmopathy.

The table lists this clonotype with many counts. The chain links TRBV5-1 to TRBJ2-5; 9 nucleotides agree with TRBD2. This CDR3 spans 15 amino acids. The ends lost 4 bases at V and 1 base at J; junction bases unmatched: 5. CDR1 and CDR2 (germline): SGHRS, YFSETQ. CDR3 residues: CASSSLAGIQETQYF. The CDR3 region has the DNA TGCGCCAGCAGCAGCCTAGCGGGGATCCAAGAGACCCAGTACTTC.

The chain employs TRBV2 and TRBJ1-4; 9 bases are shared with TRBD1. The CDR3 has 15 amino acids. J lost 7 bases, V lost 8 bases, and 11 bases had no gene match. Germline V lookup: CDR1 SNHLY, CDR2 FYNNEI. The CDR3 DNA reads as TGTGCCAGCTCAAGGGTACAGGGGGCTGGTGAAAAACTGTTTTTT. Its protein is CASSRVQGAGEKLFF.

The table lists this clonotype with many counts. The genes are TRBV29-1 and TRBJ2-7, with unresolved D. Per germline, CDR1 SQVTM and CDR2 ANQGSEA. Trimming cost V 2 bases and J 6 bases, with 11 bases left between them. The CDR3 extends over 12 amino acids. The CDR3 region is CSVERASGEQYF. The CDR3 bases are TGCAGCGTTGAAAGGGCGTCGGGCGAGCAGTACTTC.

The V gene is TRBV29-1, the J gene TRBJ1-1, with TRBD1 matching 12 bases. This CDR3 spans 14 amino acids. V gave up 4 bases and J gave up 5 bases; unmatched junction bases: 5. Germline CDR1 is SQVTM and CDR2 is ANQGSEA. This CDR3 is CSVGGQGAGTEAFF. CDR3 in DNA: TGCAGCGTTGGGGGACAGGGGGCTGGAACTGAAGCTTTCTTT.

In regard to this clonotype: The conserved phenylalanine or tryptophan normally closing the CDR3 is absent here, so this likely arose from a read error. The gene calls are TRBV7-2 and TRBJ1-1; D is unclear. This CDR3 has 12 amino acids. Trimming removed 8 bases from V and 1 base from J, with 8 bases in between. Germline loops: CDR1 SGHTA, CDR2 FQGNSA. The CDR3: CASGSSNTEAFS. DNA of the CDR3: TGTGCCAGCGGCTCCTCGAACACTGAAGCTTTCTCT.

This clonotype has at least ten counts. The J gene is TRBJ1-6, the V gene TRBV6-5, with 9 nucleotides matching TRBD1. V shed 6 bases and J 10 bases; nucleotides not matched to a gene: 7. Germline values: CDR1 MNHEY, CDR2 SVGAGI. CDR3 size: 14 residues. The CDR3 reads CASSFGQGRSPLHF. The CDR3 DNA reads as TGTGCCAGCAGCTTCGGACAGGGGCGATCACCCCTCCACTTT.

This clonotype has a handful of counts. This sequence joins TRBV12-3 or TRBV12-4 and TRBJ2-7; 12 positions agree with TRBD2. Losses at the gene ends were 5 bases for V and 2 bases for J; bases not matched to a gene: 4. The length of the CDR3 is 15 residues. The CDR3 is CASSATSGSPYEQYF. The CDR3 region has the DNA TGTGCCAGCAGTGCGACTAGCGGGAGCCCCTACGAGCAGTACTTC.

This clonotype was detected many times. The V gene is TRBV29-1, the J gene TRBJ2-5; 10 nucleotides align to TRBD2. CDR3 size: 15 residues. The germline gives CDR1 SQVTM, CDR2 ANQGSEA. The V gene end was trimmed by 4 bases and the J gene end by 4 bases; junction bases not matched to a gene: 9. CDR3 DNA: TGCAGCGTTGGGGGGCTAGCGGGAGCAGTAGAGACCCAGTACTTC. This codes for CSVGGLAGAVETQYF.

This clonotype has a count of ten or more. The rearrangement uses TRBV29-1 and TRBJ2-5, with 12 bases matching TRBD2. The trim removed 6 bases at V and 1 base at J, leaving 6 bases unmatched. Germline CDR1 SQVTM, CDR2 ANQGSEA. The CDR3 loop spans 15 amino acids. DNA for the CDR3: TGCAGCGTGCCTAGCGGGAGGGGCCTCCAAGAGACCCAGTACTTC. Translating gives CSVPSGRGLQETQYF.

The V call is TRBV29-1, the J call TRBJ2-6; no definite D call. The V end lost 6 bases, the J end lost 2 bases, and 5 bases lay between the germline ends. Germline V gene lookup returns CDR1 SQVTM and CDR2 ANQGSEA. This CDR3 region has 12 residues. The CDR3 reads CSVGPGANVLTF. In DNA form, the CDR3 reads TGCAGCGTGGGTCCTGGGGCCAACGTCCTGACTTTC.

Comment on this clonotype: Given a much more abundant clone one base away, this may be a read error. The chain joins TRBV2 to TRBJ1-4; possible D gene TRBD1, 5 bases. Germline CDR1 SNHLY, CDR2 FYNNEI. This CDR3 has 13 residues. V lost 3 bases, J lost 9 bases, and 11 bases lay in between. The CDR3 coding sequence is TGTGCCAGCAGTGAGAGGCAGGGAAAAAAACTGTTTTTT. This translates into CASSERQGKKLFF.

With respect to this clonotype: One base away lies a much larger clone, so this may be a sequencing read error. This chain links TRBV12-3 or TRBV12-4 with TRBJ1-1; a possible D gene is TRBD1 (5 bases). Trimming took 6 bases from V and 9 from J, leaving 17 bases between them. The CDR3 consists of 13 residues. The CDR3 DNA reads TGTGCCAGCAGGGTGGGGGGAATGACTAAAGCTTTCTTT. It translates to CASRVGGMTKAFF.

Many counts were recorded for this clonotype. The chain joins TRBV19 to TRBJ1-5; the match to TRBD1 covers 7 bases. V was pared by 6 bases and J by 3 bases, with 8 bases of the junction left unmatched. The germline V gene encodes CDR1 LNHDA and CDR2 SQIVND (reference sequence). CDR3 length equals 15 residues. In DNA, the CDR3 is TGTGCCAGTAGGCCCCTGGGACAGCTCAATCAGCCCCAGCATTTT. Translation gives CASRPLGQLNQPQHF.

The gene calls are TRBV10-3 and TRBJ1-1; maybe TRBD1 (5 bases). Trimming stripped 6 bases from V and 3 bases from J, with 17 bases between. Looked up from germline, CDR1 is ENHRY and CDR2 is SYGVKD. The CDR3 is made up of 15 amino acids. CDR3 amino acids: CAIRGTGGGDTEAFF. In nucleotides, the CDR3 is TGTGCCATCAGAGGGACGGGGGGGGGGGACACTGAAGCTTTCTTT.

This clonotype came up many times. This chain joins TRBV13 and TRBJ2-5; 11 bases match TRBD1. This CDR3 region has 16 residues. The J segment lost 0 bases and the V segment lost 4 bases, leaving 4 bases of the junction unmatched. Germline V gene data show CDR1 as PRHDT and CDR2 as FYEKMQ (reference sequence). The CDR3, as DNA: TGTGCCAGCAGCTGGGGGGACAGGGGGAACCAAGAGACCCAGTACTTC. As protein: CASSWGDRGNQETQYF. Full variable domain (outside the CDR3, taken from reference TRBV13 and TRBJ2-5): AAGVIQSPRHLIKEKRETATLKCYPIPRHDTVYWYQQGPGQDPQFLISFYEKMQSDKGSIPDRFSAQQFSDYHSELNMSSLELGDSALYFCASSWGDRGNQETQYFGPGTRLLVL.

V gene TRBV10-3 combines with J gene TRBJ2-5; 8 positions match TRBD2. Looked up from germline, CDR1 is ENHRY and CDR2 is SYGVKD. This CDR3 comprises 14 residues. The junction had 7 bases not matched to a gene; V was cut back by 5 bases and J by 5 bases. CDR3 in DNA: TGTGCCATCAGTTCCGGGACTAGTGCGGAGACCCAGTACTTC. Encoded protein: CAISSGTSAETQYF.

This clonotype was recorded at least ten times. This CDR3 reads CSARMAGGSTEAFF. The CDR3 region has the DNA TGCAGTGCTAGAATGGCAGGGGGTAGCACTGAAGCTTTCTTT. The chain employs TRBV20-1 and TRBJ1-1, with 7 positions matching TRBD1. Germline V lookup: CDR1 DFQATT, CDR2 SNEGSKA (reference sequence). CDR3 length equals 14 residues. V shed 2 bases, J shed 4 bases, and the junction held 7 bases outside the gene matches.

This clonotype was counted a few times. The rearrangement joins TRBV7-9 to TRBJ1-5; no firm D call. Judging by the DNA end, TRBJ2-3 fits better; the J call may be wrong. The CDR3 extends over 12 amino acids. The germline V gene has CDR1 SEHNR and CDR2 FQNEAQ (reference sequence). The CDR3 DNA sequence: TGTGCCAGCAGCTTACCCACAGATACGCAGTATTTT. Translated: CASSLPTDTQYF.

The chain combines TRBV15 with TRBJ1-5; 8 positions agree with TRBD1. Looked up from germline, CDR1 is LNHNV and CDR2 is YYDKDF (reference sequence). The CDR3 runs to 17 residues. The ends lost 3 bases at V and 1 base at J; junction bases unmatched: 8. CDR3 DNA sequence: TGTGCCACCAGCAGGGGAGGCGGGACAGGAAGCAATCAGCCCCAGCATTTT. It specifies CATSRGGGTGSNQPQHF.

This chain connects TRBV2 to TRBJ2-2; TRBD1 is a possible D gene (6 bases). The germline V gene has CDR1 SNHLY and CDR2 FYNNEI. The CDR3 has 16 amino acids. The germline V and J ends were trimmed by 5 bases and 2 bases, with 15 bases remaining between them. The CDR3, as DNA: TGTGCCAGCAGTTTTTCGGGACACCGAAACACCGGGGAGCTGTTTTTT. Protein sequence: CASSFSGHRNTGELFF.

This clonotype has just a few counts. Sequence at one end of the junction differs from germline and may be a read error. J is TRBJ2-2 and V is TRBV10-3; 8 nucleotides agree with TRBD2. Germline CDR1 ENHRY, CDR2 SYGVKD. The CDR3 has 15 amino acids. The CDR3 region has the DNA TGTGCCAGCAGTTACAGTGGACTAGCCACCGGGGAGCTGTTTTTT. This sequence encodes CASSYSGLATGELFF.

On this clonotype itself: This clone may be a read error of a much larger clone one base away. V usage is TRBV19 and J usage is TRBJ2-5; 7 nucleotides agree with TRBD1. Per the germline V gene, CDR1 is LNHDA and CDR2 is SQIVND (reference sequence). The CDR3 has 15 residues. The CDR3 spells CASSTITGDQEAQYF. The CDR3 DNA reads TGTGCCAGTAGTACCATTACAGGGGACCAAGAGGCCCAGTACTTC. Full variable domain (missing parts from reference TRBV19 and TRBJ2-5): DGGITQSPKYLFRKEGQNVTLSCEQNLNHDAMYWYRQDPGQGLRLIYYSQIVNDFQKGDIAEGYSVSREKKESFPLTVTSAQKNPTAFYLCASSTITGDQEAQYFGPGTRLLVL.

The J gene is TRBJ1-1, the V gene TRBV19, with 9 bases that match TRBD1. Germline lookup yields CDR1 LNHDA and CDR2 SQIVND (reference sequence). The CDR3 spans 15 residues. V lost 9 bases, J lost 3 bases, and 11 bases stayed unmatched. DNA of the CDR3: TGTGCCAGCTCACCGACGACAGGGGGGTACACTGAAGCTTTCTTT. Its translation: CASSPTTGGYTEAFF. The entire variable domain, with the rest obtained from reference TRBV19 and TRBJ1-1, is as follows: DGGITQSPKYLFRKEGQNVTLSCEQNLNHDAMYWYRQDPGQGLRLIYYSQIVNDFQKGDIAEGYSVSREKKESFPLTVTSAQKNPTAFYLCASSPTTGGYTEAFFGQGTRLTVV.

Many counts were recorded for this clonotype. The V and J genes are TRBV4-1 and TRBJ2-5; TRBD2 might be the D (5 bases). CDR1 and CDR2 (germline): MGHRA, YSYEKL. Trimming shortened V by 0 bases and J by 7 bases, and 18 bases separated the two germline ends. CDR3 length: 16 residues. In DNA, the CDR3 is TGCGCCAGCAGCCAAGATTATGGAGGAGGCCTCGGGACCCAGTACTTC. Its translation: CASSQDYGGGLGTQYF.